This T cell receptor (beta chain) appears in the sequencing data of a study of identical twins (dated by TCRdb to 2015 to 2016). Broadly, across the study: To test whether fetal clonotypes persist, the study used deep sequencing on TCR alpha and beta repertoires from monozygotic twins, unrelated adults of various ages, and cord blood. To rule out contamination, the twin experiments were replicated at different times with different library preparation protocols.

All donors were healthy Caucasians. Here V drops 1 base and J drops 6 bases, and the junction holds 5 bases not matched to any gene. From the cysteine through the phenylalanine, the CDR3 covers 15 amino acids. Here the CDR3 DNA is all that survives: 45 bases in frame from base 1. CDR1 MGHRA and CDR2 YSYEKL were looked up in the germline V gene. Summary of the overall study and its limitations: Conclusions relied on cross-sectional statistical analysis, since the same donors could not be followed over many years. A weaker excess of twin sharing was found in beta out-of-frame sequences because the signal-to-noise ratio was lowered by fewer shared sequences. Invariant T cells such as MAIT and iNKT could partly confound zero-insertion analyses, though diverse VJ usage argued against this for most clonotypes. In monozygotic twins, out-of-frame TCR alpha sharing was systematically underestimated by recombination models, although the models agreed with sharing between unrelated individuals. Fewer insertions were carried by abundant cord blood beta clonotypes, a similar but weaker trend appeared in young adult naive repertoires, and no such trend appeared in memory repertoires. Compared with coincidental sharing between unrelated individuals, out-of-frame TCR alpha sequences shared between twins showed an excess of sequences with low generation probability.

As for this clonotype: The specificity of this receptor is unknown. Per-base quality was not reported, and no clone a single base away is much larger than it.

Preparation of the library involved 5' RACE. Sequencer: Illumina HiSeq 2000. A universal primer binding site was introduced by template switching, and a unique molecular identifier was present in the final cDNA, enabling accurate counting of TCR cDNA molecules. First-strand cDNA for TCR alpha and beta chains was synthesized from specific primers in the conserved constant-segment region. To control for contamination, every cDNA library carried two barcodes: a SMART-Mk sample barcode plus Illumina barcodes. TruSeq adapter sequences along with Illumina sample barcodes were introduced in two successive PCR steps. Sequencing of the TCR alpha and beta cDNA libraries was done on the Illumina HiSeq platform using custom primers. Processing in the source paper ran as follows. Raw reads were processed with MiGEC to extract unique molecular identifiers, and MiXCR was used to determine CDR3 positions. Recombination models were inferred per individual with the repgenHMM and IGoR tools using an EM algorithm. The tcR package in R was used for shared clonotype analysis, with sharing normalized by the product of cloneset sizes. To study raw recombination without the effects of thymic and clonal selection, out-of-frame nonproductive sequences were analyzed. TCRdb reran the public reads through fastp at Q25 and MiXCR, keeping productive beta chains. Rows merge per CDR3 protein into single entries with the most common DNA and genes. These V and J calls originate from TCRdb's pipeline instead of the authors' own analysis. The sample records approximately 1.8 million distinct CDR3 sequences, around a third of which are singletons. Jointly, the top ten make up 0.25% to 0.3% of the sample.

The chain uses TRBV4-1 and TRBJ2-3, with 9 bases aligning to TRBD1. This TCR was sampled from a newborn girl in good health. The sequenced sample consisted of cord blood. The CDR3 region has the sequence CASSQGGTGSDTQYF. At the DNA level, the sequence is TGCGCCAGCAGCCAAGGGGGGACAGGGTCTGATACGCAGTATTTT.